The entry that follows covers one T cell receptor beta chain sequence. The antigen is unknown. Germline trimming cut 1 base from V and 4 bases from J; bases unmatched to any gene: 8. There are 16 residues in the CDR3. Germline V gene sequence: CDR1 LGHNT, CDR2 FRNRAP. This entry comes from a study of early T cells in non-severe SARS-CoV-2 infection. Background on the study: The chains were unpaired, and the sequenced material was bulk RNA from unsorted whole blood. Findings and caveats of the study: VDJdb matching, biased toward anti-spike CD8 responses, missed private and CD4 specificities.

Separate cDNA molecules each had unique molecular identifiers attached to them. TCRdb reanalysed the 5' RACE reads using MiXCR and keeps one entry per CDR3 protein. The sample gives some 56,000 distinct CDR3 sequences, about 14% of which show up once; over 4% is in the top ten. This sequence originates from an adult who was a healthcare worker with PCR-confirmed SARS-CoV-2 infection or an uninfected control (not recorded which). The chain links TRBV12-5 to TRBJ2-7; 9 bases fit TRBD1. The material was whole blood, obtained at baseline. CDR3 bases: TGTGCTAGTGGTTTGGAAATCGGACAGGGGAGGTACGAGCAGTACTTC. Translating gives CASGLEIGQGRYEQYF.